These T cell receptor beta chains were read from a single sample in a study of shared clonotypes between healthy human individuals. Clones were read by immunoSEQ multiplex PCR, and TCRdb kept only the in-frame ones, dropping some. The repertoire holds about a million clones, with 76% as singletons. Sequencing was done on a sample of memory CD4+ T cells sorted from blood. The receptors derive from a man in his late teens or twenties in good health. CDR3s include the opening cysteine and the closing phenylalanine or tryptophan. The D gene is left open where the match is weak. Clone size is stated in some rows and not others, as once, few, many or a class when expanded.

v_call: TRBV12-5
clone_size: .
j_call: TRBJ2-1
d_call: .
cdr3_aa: CASGPLGGGQFF
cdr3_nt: TGTGCTAGTGGACCCCTTGGAGGGGGGCAGTTCTTC

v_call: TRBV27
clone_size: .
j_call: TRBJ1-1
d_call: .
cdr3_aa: CASSPYESAEAFF
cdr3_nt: TGTGCCAGCAGTCCCTATGAATCGGCTGAAGCTTTCTTT

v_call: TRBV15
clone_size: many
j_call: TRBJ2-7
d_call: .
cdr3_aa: CATSRNTGTEQYF
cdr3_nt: TGTGCCACCAGCAGAAATACAGGGACCGAGCAGTACTTC

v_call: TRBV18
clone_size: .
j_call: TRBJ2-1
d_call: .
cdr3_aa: CASSQVGEQFF
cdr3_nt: TGTGCCAGCTCCCAGGTGGGTGAGCAGTTCTTC

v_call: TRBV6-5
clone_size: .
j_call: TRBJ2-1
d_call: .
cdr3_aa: CASRPTVNEQFF
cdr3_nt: TGTGCCAGCAGGCCGACAGTCAATGAGCAGTTCTTC

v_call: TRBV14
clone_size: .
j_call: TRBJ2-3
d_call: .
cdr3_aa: CASSQKAATQYF
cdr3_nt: TGTGCCAGCAGCCAGAAAGCGGCGACGCAGTATTTT

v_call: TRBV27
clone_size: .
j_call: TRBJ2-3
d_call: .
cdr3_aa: CASSGTWRSGMNTQYF
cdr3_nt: TGTGCCAGCAGTGGAACGTGGCGTTCAGGCATGAATACGCAGTATTTT

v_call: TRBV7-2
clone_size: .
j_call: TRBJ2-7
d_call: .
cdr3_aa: CASSLGRASYEQYF
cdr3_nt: TGTGCCAGCAGCTTAGGTAGGGCTAGCTACGAGCAGTACTTC

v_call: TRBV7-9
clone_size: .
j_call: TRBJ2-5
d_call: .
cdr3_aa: CASSLQATGRQETQYF
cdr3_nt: TGTGCCAGCAGCTTACAGGCTACGGGGCGCCAAGAGACCCAGTACTTC

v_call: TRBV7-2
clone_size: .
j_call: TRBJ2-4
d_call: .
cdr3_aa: CASSPRAQGDIQYF
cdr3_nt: TGTGCCAGCAGCCCCCGGGCTCAGGGAGACATTCAGTACTTC

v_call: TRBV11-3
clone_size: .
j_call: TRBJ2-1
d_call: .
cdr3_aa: CASSLGPGSYNEQFF
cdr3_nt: TGTGCCAGCAGCTTAGGCCCGGGATCCTACAATGAGCAGTTCTTC

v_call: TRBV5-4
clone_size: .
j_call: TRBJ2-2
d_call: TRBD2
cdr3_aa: CASSRNRGLAGGYTGELFF
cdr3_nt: TGTGCCAGCAGCAGAAACCGAGGACTAGCGGGGGGATACACCGGGGAGCTGTTTTTT

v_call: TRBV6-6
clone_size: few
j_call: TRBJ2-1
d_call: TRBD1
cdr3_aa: CASSVQGANEQFF
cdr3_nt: TGTGCCAGCAGTGTCCAGGGGGCGAATGAGCAGTTCTTC

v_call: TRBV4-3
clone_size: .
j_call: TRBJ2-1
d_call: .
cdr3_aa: CASSQDLQVEQFF
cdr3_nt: TGCGCCAGCAGCCAAGATTTACAGGTTGAGCAGTTCTTC

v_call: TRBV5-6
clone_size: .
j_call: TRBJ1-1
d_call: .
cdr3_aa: CASSLHVNTEAFF
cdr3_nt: TGTGCCAGCAGCTTGCACGTGAACACTGAAGCTTTCTTT

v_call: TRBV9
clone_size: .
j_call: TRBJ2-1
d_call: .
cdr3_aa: CASSPSGVGSYNEQFF
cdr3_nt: TGTGCCAGCAGCCCTTCGGGGGTAGGGTCCTACAATGAGCAGTTCTTC

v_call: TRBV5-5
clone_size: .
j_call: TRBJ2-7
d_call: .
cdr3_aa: CASNSQGSSYEQYF
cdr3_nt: TGTGCCAGCAATTCTCAGGGGAGCTCCTACGAGCAGTACTTC

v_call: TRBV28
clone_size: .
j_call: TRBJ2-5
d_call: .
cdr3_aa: CASSLAGARETQYF
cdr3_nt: TGTGCCAGCAGTTTAGCGGGGGCGCGGGAGACCCAGTACTTC

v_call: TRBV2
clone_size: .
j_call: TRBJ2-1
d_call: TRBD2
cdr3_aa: CASSIGLAGSGNEQFF
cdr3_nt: TGTGCCAGCAGCATAGGACTAGCGGGGTCTGGGAATGAGCAGTTCTTC

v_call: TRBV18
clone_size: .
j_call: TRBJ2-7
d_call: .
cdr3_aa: CASSPRDKNYEQYF
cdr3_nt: TGTGCCAGCTCACCCCGGGACAAAAACTACGAGCAGTACTTC

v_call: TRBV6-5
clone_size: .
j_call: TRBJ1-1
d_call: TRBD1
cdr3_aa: CAISGTGGATEAFF
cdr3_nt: TGTGCCATCAGCGGGACAGGGGGCGCAACTGAAGCTTTCTTT

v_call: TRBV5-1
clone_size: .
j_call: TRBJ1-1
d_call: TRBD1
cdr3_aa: CASSQGTGTNTEAFF
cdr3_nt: TGCGCCAGCAGCCAAGGGACAGGGACAAACACTGAAGCTTTCTTT

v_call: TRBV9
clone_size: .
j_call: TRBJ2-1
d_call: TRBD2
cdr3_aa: CASSVRLAGYNEQFF
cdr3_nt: TGTGCCAGCAGCGTGCGACTAGCGGGATACAATGAGCAGTTCTTC

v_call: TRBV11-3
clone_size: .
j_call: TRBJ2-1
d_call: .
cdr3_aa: CASSVGASSSYNEQFF
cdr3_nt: TGTGCCAGCAGCGTAGGGGCCTCCAGCTCCTACAATGAGCAGTTCTTC

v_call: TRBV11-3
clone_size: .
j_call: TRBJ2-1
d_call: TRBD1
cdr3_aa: CASSWTGAGNNEQFF
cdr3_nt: TGTGCCAGCAGCTGGACAGGGGCTGGGAACAATGAGCAGTTCTTC

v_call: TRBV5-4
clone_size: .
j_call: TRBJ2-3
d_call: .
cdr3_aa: CASSLDLASADTQYF
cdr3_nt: TGTGCCAGCAGCTTAGACTTAGCGAGCGCAGATACGCAGTATTTT

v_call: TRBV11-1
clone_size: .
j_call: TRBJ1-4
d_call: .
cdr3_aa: CASSLLPGVGEKLFF
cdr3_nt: TGTGCCAGCAGCTTATTGCCGGGGGTCGGTGAAAAACTGTTTTTT

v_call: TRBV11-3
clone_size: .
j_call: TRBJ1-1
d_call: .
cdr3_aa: CASSSDSSGNTEAFF
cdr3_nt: TGTGCCAGCAGCTCGGACAGCAGCGGTAACACTGAAGCTTTCTTT

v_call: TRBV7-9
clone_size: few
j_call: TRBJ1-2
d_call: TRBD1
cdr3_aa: CASSPLRDRGPEYGYTF
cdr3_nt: TGTGCCAGCAGCCCCCTCCGGGACAGGGGGCCGGAGTATGGCTACACCTTC

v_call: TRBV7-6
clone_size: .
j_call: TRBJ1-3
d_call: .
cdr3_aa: CASSASGGIPGNTIYF
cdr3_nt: TGTGCCAGCAGCGCATCTGGGGGAATCCCTGGAAACACCATATATTTT

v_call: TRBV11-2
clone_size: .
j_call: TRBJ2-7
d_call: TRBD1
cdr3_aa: CASSLGPGTGGLRPYEQYF
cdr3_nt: TGTGCCAGCAGCTTAGGTCCCGGGACAGGGGGTTTACGGCCCTACGAGCAGTACTTC

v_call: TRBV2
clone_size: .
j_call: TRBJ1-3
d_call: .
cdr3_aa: CASSTDSFSGNTIYF
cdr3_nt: TGTGCCAGCAGTACGGACAGTTTCTCTGGAAACACCATATATTTT

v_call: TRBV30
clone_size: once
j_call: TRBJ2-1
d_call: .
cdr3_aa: CAWTGVNEQFF
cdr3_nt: TGTGCCTGGACAGGGGTCAATGAGCAGTTCTTC

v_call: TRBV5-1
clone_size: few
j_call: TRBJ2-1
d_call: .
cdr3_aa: CASSLYLTEGNEQFF
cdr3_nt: TGCGCCAGCAGCTTATACCTGACTGAAGGGAATGAGCAGTTCTTC

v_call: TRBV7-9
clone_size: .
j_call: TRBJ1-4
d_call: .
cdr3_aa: CASSAKRRVEEKLFF
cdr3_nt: TGTGCCAGCAGCGCTAAACGACGGGTGGAAGAAAAACTGTTTTTT

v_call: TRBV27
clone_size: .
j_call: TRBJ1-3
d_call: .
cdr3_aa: CASSLSPPTEFSGNTIYF
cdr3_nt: TGTGCCAGCAGTTTATCCCCCCCCACAGAATTCTCTGGAAACACCATATATTTT

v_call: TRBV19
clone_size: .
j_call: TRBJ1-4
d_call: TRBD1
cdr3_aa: CASNQGQSNEKLFF
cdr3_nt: TGTGCCAGTAACCAGGGACAGAGTAATGAAAAACTGTTTTTT

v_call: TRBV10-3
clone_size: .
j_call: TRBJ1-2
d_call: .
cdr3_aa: CAISAIPSPVGRKNYGYTF
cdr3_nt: TGTGCCATCAGTGCGATCCCGTCCCCGGTGGGACGGAAGAACTATGGCTACACCTTC

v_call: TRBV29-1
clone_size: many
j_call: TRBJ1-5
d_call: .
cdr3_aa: CSVVGDTSSGPQHF
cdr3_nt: TGCAGCGTTGTTGGGGACACCTCTTCGGGGCCCCAGCATTTT

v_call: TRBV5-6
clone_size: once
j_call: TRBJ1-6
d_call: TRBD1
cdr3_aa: CASSLGLGQGNSPLHF
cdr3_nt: TGTGCCAGCAGCTTGGGCTTGGGACAGGGCAATTCACCCCTCCACTTT

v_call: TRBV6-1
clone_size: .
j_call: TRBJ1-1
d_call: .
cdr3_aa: CASSEAPGGPNTEAFF
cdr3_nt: TGTGCCAGCAGTGAAGCCCCGGGGGGCCCGAACACTGAAGCTTTCTTT

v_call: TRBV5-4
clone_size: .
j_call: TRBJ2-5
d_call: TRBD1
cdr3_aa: CASSSPGGKTQYF
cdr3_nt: TGTGCCAGCAGCTCCCCAGGGGGCAAGACCCAGTACTTC

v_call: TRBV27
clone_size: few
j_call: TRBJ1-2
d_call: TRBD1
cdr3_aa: CASSLQGGLGYGYTF
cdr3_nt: TGTGCCAGCAGTTTACAGGGGGGTTTGGGCTATGGCTACACCTTC

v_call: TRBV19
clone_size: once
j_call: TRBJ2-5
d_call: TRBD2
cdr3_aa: CASSAKGGTSGPREETQYF
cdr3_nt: TGTGCCAGTAGTGCCAAAGGGGGGACTAGCGGGCCCCGAGAAGAGACCCAGTACTTC

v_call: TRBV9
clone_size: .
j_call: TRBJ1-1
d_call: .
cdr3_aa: CASSAGPNTEAFF
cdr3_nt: TGTGCCAGCAGCGCGGGTCCTAACACTGAAGCTTTCTTT

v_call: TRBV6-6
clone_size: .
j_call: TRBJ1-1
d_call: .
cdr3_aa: CASRNDGNTEAFF
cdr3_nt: TGTGCCAGCAGAAACGACGGGAACACTGAAGCTTTCTTT

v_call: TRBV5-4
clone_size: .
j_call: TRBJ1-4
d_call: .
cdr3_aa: CASSQQQGPNEKLFF
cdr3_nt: TGTGCCAGCAGTCAACAACAGGGTCCTAATGAAAAACTGTTTTTT

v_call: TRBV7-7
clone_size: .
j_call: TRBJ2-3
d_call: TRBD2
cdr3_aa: CASSLGTSGKSDTQYF
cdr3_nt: TGTGCTAGCAGTTTGGGGACTAGCGGGAAATCAGATACGCAGTATTTT

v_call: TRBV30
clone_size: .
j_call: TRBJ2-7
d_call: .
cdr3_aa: CAGNGRTLGEQYF
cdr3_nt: TGTGCCGGAAACGGGCGGACGCTCGGGGAGCAGTACTTC

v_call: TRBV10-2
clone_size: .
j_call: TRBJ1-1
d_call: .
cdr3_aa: CASSDYGAGQQKGAEAFF
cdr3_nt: TGCGCCAGCAGTGATTACGGCGCCGGGCAACAAAAGGGAGCTGAAGCTTTCTTT

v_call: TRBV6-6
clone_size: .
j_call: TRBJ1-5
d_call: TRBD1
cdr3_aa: CASRHTGDSSEPQHF
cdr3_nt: TGTGCCAGCAGACACACAGGGGATTCTTCGGAGCCCCAGCATTTT

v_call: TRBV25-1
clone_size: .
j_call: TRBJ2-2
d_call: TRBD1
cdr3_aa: CASRSAPGQGYTGELFF
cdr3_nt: TGTGCCAGCAGAAGCGCTCCGGGACAGGGGTACACCGGGGAGCTGTTTTTT

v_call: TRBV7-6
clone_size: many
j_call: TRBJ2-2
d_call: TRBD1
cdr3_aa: CASSAGTGDRELFF
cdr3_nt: TGTGCCAGCAGCGCCGGGACAGGGGACCGGGAGCTGTTTTTT

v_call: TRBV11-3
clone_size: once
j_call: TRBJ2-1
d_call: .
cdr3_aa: CASSLDSLSYNEQFF
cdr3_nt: TGTGCCAGCAGCTTAGACAGTCTCTCCTACAATGAGCAGTTCTTC